These 22 T cell receptor beta chains originate from one sample sequenced in a study of CD8+ T cells in alopecia areata. Indicated treatment: oral pan-JAK inhibitor, 5-10 mg twice daily. RNA extraction was followed by reverse transcription into cDNA, which acted as the sequencing template. Using immunoSEQ multiplex PCR, the repertoire was profiled, and TCRdb retains in-frame clones only, with some absent. Of 210,000 or so clones listed, roughly three fifths are singletons. This specimen consisted of CD4+ T cells sorted from blood, obtained at approximately week 45, from a patient treated with tofacitinib. All receptors come from a human donor with alopecia areata.

This chain joins TRBV5-1 and TRBJ2-1; TRBD2 matches 7 bases. In germline, CDR1 is SGHRS, CDR2 YFSETQ. Trimming at V came to 6 bases and at J to 0 bases, leaving 3 bases not matched to a gene. This CDR3 is 14 amino acids long. CDR3 residues: CASKRGSSYNEQFF. The CDR3 nucleotides are TGCGCCAGCAAGCGGGGAAGCTCCTACAATGAGCAGTTCTTC.

The chain links TRBV4-1 to TRBJ2-7; no reliable D call. CDR3 length: 13 amino acids. Germline loops: CDR1 MGHRA, CDR2 YSYEKL. Trimming left V 5 bases short and J 6 bases short, with 14 bases between. CDR3 loop: CASSNRIFGEQYF. The CDR3 coding sequence is TGCGCCAGCAGCAACAGAATATTCGGCGAGCAGTACTTC.

This chain connects TRBV7-2 to TRBJ2-5, with 8 positions matching TRBD2. Trimming cost V 2 bases and J 5 bases; bases outside gene matches: 10. The germline V gene has CDR1 SGHTA and CDR2 FQGNSA. The CDR3 is made up of 16 amino acids. For the CDR3, the DNA is TGTGCCAGCAGCTTAAATGGCGGGGGGATACTGGAGACCCAGTACTTC. Its translation: CASSLNGGGILETQYF.

This clone was observed a handful of times. This chain uses TRBV7-6 with TRBJ1-5; TRBD1 is a possible D gene (6 bases). Trimming removed 5 bases at V and 4 bases at J, with 15 bases between. Per the germline V gene, CDR1 is SGHVS and CDR2 is FNYEAQ. This CDR3 region has 15 residues. The CDR3 nucleotides read TGTGCCAGCAGCATAGAAACAGGGTTGAATCAGCCCCAGCATTTT. As protein: CASSIETGLNQPQHF. Combining the CDR3 with reference TRBV7-6 and TRBJ1-5 gives the whole variable domain GAGVSQSPRYKVTKRGQDVALRCDPISGHVSLYWYRQALGQGPEFLTYFNYEAQQDKSGLPNDRFSAERPEGSISTLTIQRTEQRDSAMYRCASSIETGLNQPQHFGDGTRLSIL.

The V call is TRBV25-1, the J call TRBJ2-7, with 7 bases that match TRBD1. Germline CDR1 is MGHDK and CDR2 is SYGVNS. V lost 4 bases to trimming and J lost 3 bases; unmatched junction nucleotides: 6. The CDR3 consists of 14 residues. CDR3 nucleotides: TGTGCCAGCAGTGGGACAGGAAGATACTACGAGCAGTACTTC. As protein: CASSGTGRYYEQYF.

In its sample, this clone was seen a few times. The chain joins TRBV5-1 to TRBJ2-5, with D unclear. Germline assignment: CDR1 SGHRS and CDR2 YFSETQ. V lost 0 bases and J lost 2, with 8 bases in between. The CDR3 spans 14 residues. The CDR3 nucleotides read TGCGCCAGCAGCTTGGGATCCAGGCAAGAGACCCAGTACTTC. Protein product: CASSLGSRQETQYF.

The chain uses TRBV15 and TRBJ1-2, with 7 bases aligning to TRBD1. Germline-derived CDR1 and CDR2 are LNHNV and YYDKDF (reference sequence). Unmatched junction bases numbered 6, after V lost 9 bases and J lost 5 bases. The CDR3 totals 12 residues. CDR3 in amino acids: CATLGQDYGYTF. The DNA for the CDR3 is TGTGCCACACTTGGACAGGATTATGGCTACACCTTC.

The V call is TRBV5-1, the J call TRBJ1-6, with D possibly being TRBD1 (5 bases). V lost 1 base and J 8 bases, leaving 10 bases between the germline ends. Germline CDR1 reads SGHRS; CDR2 reads YFSETQ. CDR3 length: 14 amino acids. CDR3 protein: CASSLTREDSPLHF. In nucleotides, the CDR3 is TGCGCCAGCAGCTTGACCAGGGAGGATTCACCCCTCCACTTT.

This clone was counted only a few times. The chain carries TRBV30 and TRBJ2-1; either TRBD1 or TRBD2 may fit D (6 bases each). The germline gives CDR1 GTSNPN, CDR2 SVGIG (reference sequence). The CDR3 runs 15 residues. V lost 5 bases and J lost 7, with 21 bases in between. The CDR3 sequence is CAWGEPSLGGNEQFF. In DNA form, the CDR3 reads TGTGCCTGGGGTGAGCCCTCACTAGGGGGGAATGAGCAGTTCTTC.

The gene calls are TRBV10-3 and TRBJ2-5, with TRBD1 as a possible D gene (5 bases). The V end lost 2 bases, the J end lost 2 bases, and 12 bases lay between the germline ends. This CDR3 region has 15 residues. Germline V lookup: CDR1 ENHRY, CDR2 SYGVKD. The CDR3 region is CAISENGTGQETQYF. The CDR3 region has the DNA TGTGCCATCAGTGAGAATGGCACAGGTCAAGAGACCCAGTACTTC.

The chain joins TRBV15 to TRBJ1-2; 8 bases are a match to TRBD1. The germline V gene has CDR1 LNHNV and CDR2 YYDKDF (reference sequence). The CDR3 contains 15 residues. V lost 0 bases, J lost 3 bases, and 3 bases stayed unmatched. The CDR3 DNA reads TGTGCCACCAGCAGAGATACAGGGGGACACTATGGCTACACCTTC. This encodes CATSRDTGGHYGYTF.

This chain joins TRBV5-1 and TRBJ1-1; D not resolved. The CDR3 loop spans 15 amino acids. Germline assignment: CDR1 SGHRS and CDR2 YFSETQ. V lost 4 bases and J 1 base, leaving 14 bases between the germline ends. CDR3 DNA: TGCGCCAGCAGCCCGGACGTTAAGGAGAACACTGAAGCTTTCTTT. Protein: CASSPDVKENTEAFF.

The table lists this clone with a few counts. The chain employs TRBV27 and TRBJ1-2, with D maybe TRBD1 (6 bases). The CDR3 is made up of 14 amino acids. Trimming left V 3 bases short and J 8 bases short, with 16 bases between. Germline lookup yields CDR1 MNHEY and CDR2 SMNVEV (reference sequence). The DNA of the CDR3 is TGTGCCAGCAGTTTGTCAGGGGACCTGGGGGGCTACACCTTC. Protein: CASSLSGDLGGYTF.

J is TRBJ2-3 and V is TRBV30, with 10 bases fitting TRBD2. Looked up from germline, CDR1 is GTSNPN and CDR2 is SVGIG (reference sequence). This CDR3 comprises 14 residues. V gave up 5 bases and J gave up 6 bases; unmatched junction bases: 8. CDR3 amino acids: CAWSSGGPFDTQYF. The CDR3 DNA reads as TGTGCCTGGTCTAGCGGGGGCCCCTTTGATACGCAGTATTTT.

The rearrangement joins TRBV11-2 to TRBJ2-5, with a possible D match to TRBD1 (6 bases). Germline lookup yields CDR1 SGHAT and CDR2 FQNNGV. The V and J ends lost 4 bases and 2 bases respectively, with 14 bases between them. The length of the CDR3 is 15 residues. The CDR3 region has the DNA TGTGCCAGCAGCTCGGGCAGGGGATCTCAAGAGACCCAGTACTTC. Its translation: CASSSGRGSQETQYF.

This chain connects TRBV19 to TRBJ1-1; 7 nucleotides line up with TRBD1. From germline, CDR1 is LNHDA and CDR2 SQIVND (reference sequence). Trimming removed 3 bases from V and 2 bases from J; junction bases left unmatched: 9. This CDR3 region has 16 residues. The CDR3 bases are TGTGCCAGTAGTATCTCCTTACGACAGGGAAACACTGAAGCTTTCTTT. It translates to CASSISLRQGNTEAFF.

The gene calls are TRBV29-1 and TRBJ2-1, with D perhaps matching TRBD1 (5 bases). The germline V gene has CDR1 SQVTM and CDR2 ANQGSEA. V lost 6 bases to trimming and J lost 3 bases, with 12 bases between them. CDR3 length: 13 amino acids. CDR3 coding DNA: TGCAGCGTAGGACACTGGGACTACAATGAGCAGTTCTTC. Protein sequence: CSVGHWDYNEQFF.

V is TRBV30 and J is TRBJ2-7; D is unresolved. The V and J ends lost 0 bases and 7 bases respectively, with 10 bases between them. Germline values: CDR1 GTSNPN, CDR2 SVGIG (reference sequence). The CDR3 length is 12 residues. The CDR3 nucleotides are TGTGCCTGGAGTGTACTGTTGGGGGAGCAGTACTTC. This gives the protein CAWSVLLGEQYF.

In this sample, this clone turned up a few times. The V call is TRBV10-3, the J call TRBJ2-2; D is perhaps TRBD1 or TRBD2 (5 bases each). V lost 11 bases and J lost 4, with 14 bases in between. Per the germline V gene, CDR1 is ENHRY and CDR2 is SYGVKD. The CDR3 is made up of 13 amino acids. The CDR3 sequence is CASRPGTTGELFF. Written as DNA, the CDR3 is TGTGCCTCACGGCCGGGGACCACCGGGGAGCTGTTTTTT.

This clone was seen a handful of times. The chain has TRBV6-5 and TRBJ1-1; 7 bases map to TRBD1. V lost 11 bases and J lost 3; bases outside the gene matches: 6. Germline assignment: CDR1 MNHEY and CDR2 SVGAGI. This CDR3 has 12 amino acids. CDR3 region: CAGQDPHTEAFF. The CDR3 nucleotides are TGTGCCGGACAGGATCCCCACACTGAAGCTTTCTTT.

In its sample, this clone was seen a few times. The chain couples TRBV7-9 to TRBJ2-1, with TRBD1 identical over 7 bases. The trim removed 2 bases at V and 6 bases at J, leaving 7 bases unmatched. This CDR3 has 15 amino acids. Germline CDR1 SEHNR, CDR2 FQNEAQ (reference sequence). The CDR3 is CASSLSPGQRNEQFF. Here the CDR3 DNA reads TGTGCCAGCAGCTTAAGTCCGGGACAGCGCAATGAGCAGTTCTTC.

The chain has TRBV2 and TRBJ2-5, with D possibly being TRBD2 (6 bases). This CDR3 is 13 amino acids long. Germline V gene data show CDR1 as SNHLY and CDR2 as FYNNEI. V was shortened by 9 bases and J by 5 bases, with 16 bases between the two germline ends. The CDR3 region is CASNIGGVETQYF. DNA for the CDR3: TGTGCCAGTAACATTGGAGGGGTGGAGACCCAGTACTTC. Full variable domain (remainder filled in from reference TRBV2 and TRBJ2-5): EPEVTQTPSHQVTQMGQEVILRCVPISNHLYFYWYRQILGQKVEFLVSFYNNEISEKSEIFDDQFSVERPDGSNFTLKIRSTKLEDSAMYFCASNIGGVETQYFGPGTRLLVL.